The clone carrying this T cell receptor beta chain was counted at least ten times. This entry is derived from a study of read filtering for tumor transcriptome and immune sequencing. From about 0.4 ug of RNA, a library with molecular barcoded alpha/delta and beta/gamma adaptors was made. TCRdb used MiXCR to reprocess the reads, holding one entry per CDR3 protein. The table has around 41,000 distinct CDR3 sequences, 12% seen once; the top ten hold more than 30%. Per the germline V gene, CDR1 is SQVTM and CDR2 is ANQGSEA. V was pared by 5 bases and J by 7 bases, with 15 bases between. The CDR3 is 13 residues long.

Material for sequencing was a population of CD138-negative cells sorted from bone marrow. J is TRBJ2-1 and V is TRBV29-1, with D perhaps assigned TRBD1 or TRBD2 (6 bases each). This TCR came from a donor at least 40 years old with multiple myeloma. CDR3 coding DNA: TGCAGCGTTTTAGGGGGGAAGAAAAATGAGCAGTTCTTC. It specifies CSVLGGKKNEQFF.